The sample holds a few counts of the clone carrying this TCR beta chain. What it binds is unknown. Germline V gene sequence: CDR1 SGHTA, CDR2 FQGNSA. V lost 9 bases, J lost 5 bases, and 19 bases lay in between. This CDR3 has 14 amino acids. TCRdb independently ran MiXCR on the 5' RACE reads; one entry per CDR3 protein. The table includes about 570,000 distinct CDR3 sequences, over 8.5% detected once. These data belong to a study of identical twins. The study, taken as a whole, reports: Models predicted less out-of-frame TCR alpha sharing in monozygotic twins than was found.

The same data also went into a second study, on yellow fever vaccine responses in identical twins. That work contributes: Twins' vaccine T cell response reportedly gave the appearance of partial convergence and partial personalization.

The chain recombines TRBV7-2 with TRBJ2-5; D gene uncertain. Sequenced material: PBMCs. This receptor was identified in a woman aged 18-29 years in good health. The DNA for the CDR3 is TGTGCCAGTACCACAGTAAATTATAGGGAGACCCAGTACTTC. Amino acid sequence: CASTTVNYRETQYF.